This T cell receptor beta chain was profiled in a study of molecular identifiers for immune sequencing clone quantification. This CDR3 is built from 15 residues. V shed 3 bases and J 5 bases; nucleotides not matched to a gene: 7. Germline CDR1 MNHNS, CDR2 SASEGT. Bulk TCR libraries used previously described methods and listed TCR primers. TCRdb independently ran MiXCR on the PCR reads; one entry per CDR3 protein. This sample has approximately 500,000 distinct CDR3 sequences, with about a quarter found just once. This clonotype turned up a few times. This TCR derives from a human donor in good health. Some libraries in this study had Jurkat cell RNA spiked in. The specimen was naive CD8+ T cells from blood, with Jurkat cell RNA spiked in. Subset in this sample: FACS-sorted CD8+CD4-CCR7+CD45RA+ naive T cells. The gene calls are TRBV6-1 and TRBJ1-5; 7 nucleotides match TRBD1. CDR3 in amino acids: CASSDRQGFYQPQHF. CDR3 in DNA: TGTGCCAGCAGTGATCGACAGGGTTTCTATCAGCCCCAGCATTTT.